The present TCR beta chain was sequenced within a study of T cells after yellow fever vaccination. The wider study: Low-cell-number fractions underwent preparation using SMART-Seq v4 Ultra Low Input.

This clonotype was seen ten or more times. Its antigen remains unidentified. Study outcomes and limitations: Clones that expanded after primary vaccination mostly reappeared after the booster (roughly 96% CD4, roughly 90% CD8).

Template-switching 5'RACE yielded the TCR cDNA; a universal primer site and UMIs were added in the process. TCRdb used MiXCR to reprocess the 5' RACE reads, holding one entry per CDR3 protein. The sample consists of 300,000 to 450,000 distinct CDR3 sequences, around 6.5% of them appearing once. CDR1 and CDR2 from the germline V gene are SGHNT and YYREEE (reference sequence). CDR3 length equals 17 residues. Losses at the gene ends were 4 bases for V and 0 bases for J; bases not matched to a gene: 1. V is TRBV5-4 and J is TRBJ2-2; 15 nucleotides match TRBD2. Sample: PBMCs, taken 5 days after the yellow fever booster vaccination. The origin of this receptor is a man aged 25 to 40 who received the YFV17D yellow fever vaccine. CDR3 nucleotide sequence: TGTGCCAGCAGCCGGACTAGCGGGAGGGCGAACACCGGGGAGCTGTTTTTT. Residues: CASSRTSGRANTGELFF.